The rows below give T cell receptor beta chains drawn from one sample of a study of CD8+ T cells in alopecia areata. Clones were read by immunoSEQ multiplex PCR, and TCRdb kept only the in-frame ones, dropping some. The profile shows more than 95,000 clones, about 60% of them singletons. Sequencing input: CD4+ T cells sorted from blood. The receptor source for this set is a human donor in good health. Each CDR3 is given with its conserved first and last residue. The order of the fields is D gene, J gene, clone size, V gene, CDR3 protein, CDR3 DNA. A D gene is named only where the DNA matches it firmly. A clone size is listed for some rows: how often the clone was seen (once, few, many), or a class if it is expanded.

d_call: NA
j_call: TRBJ1-1
clone_size: few
v_call: TRBV7-2
cdr3_aa: CASSLGQNTEAFF
cdr3_nt: TGTGCCAGCAGCTTAGGGCAGAACACTGAAGCTTTCTTT

d_call: NA
j_call: TRBJ1-2
clone_size: once
v_call: TRBV9
cdr3_aa: CASSVGRWEGYTF
cdr3_nt: TGTGCCAGCAGCGTAGGACGGTGGGAGGGCTACACCTTC

d_call: NA
j_call: TRBJ1-4
clone_size: NA
v_call: TRBV29-1
cdr3_aa: CSVVAAGSEKLFF
cdr3_nt: TGCAGCGTTGTGGCGGCAGGGTCTGAAAAACTGTTTTTT

d_call: TRBD1
j_call: TRBJ1-1
clone_size: NA
v_call: TRBV29-1
cdr3_aa: CSVREGTANTEAFF
cdr3_nt: TGCAGCGTTCGAGAAGGGACAGCGAACACTGAAGCTTTCTTT

d_call: NA
j_call: TRBJ2-5
clone_size: NA
v_call: TRBV7-2
cdr3_aa: CASRPGTEGSQYF
cdr3_nt: TGTGCCAGCAGACCCGGGACTGAGGGGTCCCAGTACTTC

d_call: TRBD2
j_call: TRBJ2-7
clone_size: NA
v_call: TRBV7-2
cdr3_aa: CASSWRGASYEQYF
cdr3_nt: TGTGCCAGCAGTTGGCGGGGGGCCTCCTACGAGCAGTACTTC

d_call: NA
j_call: TRBJ2-7
clone_size: NA
v_call: TRBV12-5
cdr3_aa: CASRGWTYEQYF
cdr3_nt: TGTGCTAGCCGGGGGTGGACCTACGAGCAGTACTTC

d_call: TRBD2
j_call: TRBJ2-7
clone_size: few
v_call: TRBV7-8
cdr3_aa: CASSLGLAGAYEQYF
cdr3_nt: TGTGCCAGCAGCTTAGGACTAGCGGGAGCCTACGAGCAGTACTTC

d_call: TRBD1
j_call: TRBJ1-2
clone_size: NA
v_call: TRBV7-9
cdr3_aa: CASSRTLDRAGGYTF
cdr3_nt: TGTGCCAGCAGCCGTACCCTCGACAGGGCTGGGGGCTACACCTTC

d_call: NA
j_call: TRBJ2-7
clone_size: NA
v_call: TRBV5-1
cdr3_aa: CASSLKSPRDEQYF
cdr3_nt: TGCGCCAGCAGCTTGAAATCCCCCCGGGACGAGCAGTACTTC

d_call: TRBD1
j_call: TRBJ2-7
clone_size: NA
v_call: TRBV29-1
cdr3_aa: CSVESTGDYEQYF
cdr3_nt: TGCAGCGTTGAATCGACAGGGGACTACGAGCAGTACTTC

d_call: TRBD1
j_call: TRBJ1-1
clone_size: few
v_call: TRBV18
cdr3_aa: CASSPRDRGGVNTEAFF
cdr3_nt: TGTGCCAGCTCACCCCGGGACAGGGGAGGTGTGAACACTGAAGCTTTCTTT

d_call: NA
j_call: TRBJ2-1
clone_size: NA
v_call: TRBV29-1
cdr3_aa: CSVDQGGAYNEQFF
cdr3_nt: TGCAGCGTTGATCAGGGGGGCGCCTACAATGAGCAGTTCTTC

d_call: NA
j_call: TRBJ2-5
clone_size: NA
v_call: TRBV6-6
cdr3_aa: CASSKSSRETQYF
cdr3_nt: TGTGCCAGCAGTAAATCTAGCCGAGAGACCCAGTACTTC

d_call: NA
j_call: TRBJ2-5
clone_size: once
v_call: TRBV6-6
cdr3_aa: CASRAQPATGQETQYF
cdr3_nt: TGTGCCAGCAGAGCACAACCGGCAACCGGACAGGAGACCCAGTACTTC

d_call: NA
j_call: TRBJ1-5
clone_size: few
v_call: TRBV15
cdr3_aa: CATSRDKGQPQHF
cdr3_nt: TGTGCCACCAGCAGAGATAAGGGTCAGCCCCAGCATTTT

d_call: TRBD1
j_call: TRBJ2-3
clone_size: NA
v_call: TRBV4-1
cdr3_aa: CASSQGQGALGDTQYF
cdr3_nt: TGCGCCAGCAGCCAGGGACAGGGGGCGTTAGGAGATACGCAGTATTTT

d_call: TRBD1
j_call: TRBJ2-7
clone_size: NA
v_call: TRBV13
cdr3_aa: CASSPDRAIGEQYF
cdr3_nt: TGTGCCAGCAGCCCGGACAGGGCCATCGGCGAGCAGTACTTC

d_call: NA
j_call: TRBJ2-7
clone_size: NA
v_call: TRBV23-1
cdr3_aa: CASSPWTAFVYEQYF
cdr3_nt: TGCGCCAGCAGTCCTTGGACAGCGTTCGTCTACGAGCAGTACTTC

d_call: TRBD2
j_call: TRBJ2-5
clone_size: NA
v_call: TRBV4-1
cdr3_aa: CASSRGSGGRQETQYF
cdr3_nt: TGCGCCAGCAGCCGAGGGAGCGGGGGCAGACAAGAGACCCAGTACTTC

d_call: TRBD1
j_call: TRBJ2-3
clone_size: NA
v_call: TRBV6-1
cdr3_aa: CASNTGGDTQYF
cdr3_nt: TGTGCCAGCAATACAGGGGGAGATACGCAGTATTTT

d_call: NA
j_call: TRBJ1-5
clone_size: few
v_call: TRBV30
cdr3_aa: CAWSIGGYSNQPQHF
cdr3_nt: TGTGCCTGGAGTATCGGCGGATATAGCAATCAGCCCCAGCATTTT

d_call: NA
j_call: TRBJ1-2
clone_size: few
v_call: TRBV30
cdr3_aa: CAWTSGAGYTF
cdr3_nt: TGTGCCTGGACCTCAGGGGCTGGCTACACCTTC

d_call: NA
j_call: TRBJ2-7
clone_size: NA
v_call: TRBV10-3
cdr3_aa: CAISPQGGEQYF
cdr3_nt: TGTGCCATCAGCCCTCAGGGAGGTGAGCAGTACTTC